This T cell receptor (beta chain) was recovered during a study of blood T cell repertoires in COVID-19. Study overall: The study drew acute and convalescent COVID-19 samples from the United States, Italy and Spain. PBMCs, B-cell-depleted T cells, or T cells were the source of the cDNA or gDNA that made up the material.

The CDR3 totals 15 residues. Unmatched junction bases numbered 9, after V lost 3 bases and J lost 3 bases. Germline CDR1 and CDR2: SGHDT and YYEEEE. Authors' processing steps: Nucleated cell counts were estimated from reference gene primer amplification. The protocol was immunoSEQ multiplex PCR, while the TCRdb copy is restricted to in-frame clones and leaves out a portion. V and J calls and clone size are as listed in that table; D and trimming were resolved from the DNA. The sample yields roughly 43,000 clones, around 79% seen once. This receptor was taken from a woman aged 55 to 70 with acute or convalescent COVID-19. The gene calls are TRBV5-6 and TRBJ2-7, with TRBD1 matching 7 bases. The sequenced material came from peripheral blood. CDR3 bases: TGTGCCAGCAGCTCCCCCGGGACAGTAAGCTACGAGCAGTACTTC. It translates to CASSSPGTVSYEQYF.